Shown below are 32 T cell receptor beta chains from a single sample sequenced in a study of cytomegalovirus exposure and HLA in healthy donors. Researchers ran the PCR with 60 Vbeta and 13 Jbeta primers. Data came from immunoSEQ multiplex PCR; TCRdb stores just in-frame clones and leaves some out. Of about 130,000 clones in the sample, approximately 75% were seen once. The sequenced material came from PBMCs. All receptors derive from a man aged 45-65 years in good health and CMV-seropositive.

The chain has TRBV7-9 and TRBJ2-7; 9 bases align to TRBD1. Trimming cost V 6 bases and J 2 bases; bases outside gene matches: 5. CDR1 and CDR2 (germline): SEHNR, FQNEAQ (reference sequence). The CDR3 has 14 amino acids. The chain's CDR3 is CASSFGDRAYEQYF. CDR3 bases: TGTGCCAGCAGTTTTGGGGACAGGGCCTACGAGCAGTACTTC.

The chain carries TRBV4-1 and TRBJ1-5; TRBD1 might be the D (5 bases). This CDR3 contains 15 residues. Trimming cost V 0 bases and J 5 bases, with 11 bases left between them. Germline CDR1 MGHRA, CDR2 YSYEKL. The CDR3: CASSQDGDSHQPQHF. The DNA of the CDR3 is TGCGCCAGCAGCCAAGACGGTGACAGTCATCAGCCCCAGCATTTT.

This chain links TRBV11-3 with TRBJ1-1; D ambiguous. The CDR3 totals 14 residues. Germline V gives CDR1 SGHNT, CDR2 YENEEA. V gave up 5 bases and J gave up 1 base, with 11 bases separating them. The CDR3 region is CASSTRRANTEAFF. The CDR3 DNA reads TGTGCCAGCAGCACTCGGCGGGCGAACACTGAAGCTTTCTTT.

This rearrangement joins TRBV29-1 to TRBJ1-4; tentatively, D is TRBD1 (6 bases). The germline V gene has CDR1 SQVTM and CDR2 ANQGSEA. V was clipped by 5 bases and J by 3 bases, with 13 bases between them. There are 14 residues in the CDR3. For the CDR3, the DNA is TGCAGCGTTAGGCGGACAGCTTCTAATGAAAAACTGTTTTTT. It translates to CSVRRTASNEKLFF.

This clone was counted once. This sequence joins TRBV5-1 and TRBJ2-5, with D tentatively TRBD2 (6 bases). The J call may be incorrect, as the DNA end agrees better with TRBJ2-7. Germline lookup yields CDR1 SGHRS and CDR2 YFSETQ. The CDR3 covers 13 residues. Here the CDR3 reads CASSTGLGYEQYF. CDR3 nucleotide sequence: TGCGCCAGCAGCACGGGACTTGGCTACGAGCAGTACTTC.

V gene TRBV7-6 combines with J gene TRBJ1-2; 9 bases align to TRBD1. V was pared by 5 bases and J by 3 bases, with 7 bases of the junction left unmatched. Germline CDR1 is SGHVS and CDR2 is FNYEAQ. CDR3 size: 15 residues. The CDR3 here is CASSIWTGDDYGYTF. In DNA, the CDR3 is TGTGCCAGCAGCATATGGACAGGGGATGACTATGGCTACACCTTC.

The CDR3 loop is CASSPRTGSTEAFF. The CDR3 nucleotides are TGTGCCAGCAGCCCACGGACGGGGAGCACTGAAGCTTTCTTT. The rearrangement links TRBV9 to TRBJ1-1; D not certain. V was pared by 4 bases and J by 4 bases, with 14 bases between. The CDR3 is 14 amino acids. Per germline, CDR1 SGDLS and CDR2 YYNGEE.

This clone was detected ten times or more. The CDR3 nucleotides are TGCGCCAGCAGCTTTGGCAGGGGTAGGGACACTGAAGCTTTCTTT. It yields the protein CASSFGRGRDTEAFF. The chain links TRBV5-1 to TRBJ1-1; possibly TRBD1 for D (6 bases). Germline lookup yields CDR1 SGHRS and CDR2 YFSETQ. CDR3 size: 15 residues. The V end lost 2 bases, the J end lost 3 bases, and 14 bases lay between the germline ends.

Written as DNA, the CDR3 is TGTGCCAGCAGTTACTCAGCGGGCAATCAGCCCCAGCATTTT. This translates into CASSYSAGNQPQHF. This chain uses TRBV6-5 with TRBJ1-5, with D hard to call. Trimming took 0 bases from V and 2 from J, leaving 5 bases between them. Germline lookup yields CDR1 MNHEY and CDR2 SVGAGI. The CDR3 runs 14 residues.

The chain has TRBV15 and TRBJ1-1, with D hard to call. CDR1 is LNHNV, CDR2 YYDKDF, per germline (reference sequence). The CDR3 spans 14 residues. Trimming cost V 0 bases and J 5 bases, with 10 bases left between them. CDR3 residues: CATSREFGRTEAFF. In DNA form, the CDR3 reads TGTGCCACCAGCAGAGAATTTGGGAGGACTGAAGCTTTCTTT.

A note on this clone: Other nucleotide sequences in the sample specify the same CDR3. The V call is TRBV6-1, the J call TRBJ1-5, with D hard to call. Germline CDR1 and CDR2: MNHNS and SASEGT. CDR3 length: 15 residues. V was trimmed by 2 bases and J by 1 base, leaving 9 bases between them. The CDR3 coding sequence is TGTGCCAGCAGTGAACAGTTTAACAGCAATCAGCCCCAGCATTTT. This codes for CASSEQFNSNQPQHF.

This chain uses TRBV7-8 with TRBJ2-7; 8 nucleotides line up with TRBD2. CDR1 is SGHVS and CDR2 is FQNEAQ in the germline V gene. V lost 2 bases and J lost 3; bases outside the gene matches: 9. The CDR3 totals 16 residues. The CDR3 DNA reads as TGTGCCAGCAGCTTAAGGGAGACTAGCGAAGTCTACGAGCAGTACTTC. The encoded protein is CASSLRETSEVYEQYF.

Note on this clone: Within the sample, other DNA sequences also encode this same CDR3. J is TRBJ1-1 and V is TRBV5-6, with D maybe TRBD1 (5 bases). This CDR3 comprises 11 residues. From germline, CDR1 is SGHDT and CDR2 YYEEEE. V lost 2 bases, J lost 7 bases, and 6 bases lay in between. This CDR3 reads CASSFDSEAFF. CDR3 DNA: TGTGCCAGCAGCTTCGACAGTGAAGCTTTCTTT.

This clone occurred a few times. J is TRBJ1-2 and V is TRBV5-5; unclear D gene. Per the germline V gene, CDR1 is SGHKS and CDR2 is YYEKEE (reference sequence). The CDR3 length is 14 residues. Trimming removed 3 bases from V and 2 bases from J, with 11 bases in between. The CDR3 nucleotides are TGTGCCAGCAGCTACGGGGAGATCAACTATGGCTACACCTTC. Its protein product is CASSYGEINYGYTF.

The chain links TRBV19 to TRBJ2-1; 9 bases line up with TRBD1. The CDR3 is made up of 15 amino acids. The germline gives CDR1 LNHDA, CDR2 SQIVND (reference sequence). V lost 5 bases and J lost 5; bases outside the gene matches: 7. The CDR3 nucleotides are TGTGCCAGTAGTGTCGGGACAGGGATTAACAATGAGCAGTTCTTC. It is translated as CASSVGTGINNEQFF.

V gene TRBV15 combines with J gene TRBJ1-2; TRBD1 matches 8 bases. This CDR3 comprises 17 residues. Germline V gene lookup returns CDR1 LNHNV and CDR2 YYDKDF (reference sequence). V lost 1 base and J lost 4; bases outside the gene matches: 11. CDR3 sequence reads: CATSRGDRGPVSYGYTF. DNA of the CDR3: TGTGCCACCAGCAGAGGTGACAGGGGACCCGTTTCCTATGGCTACACCTTC.

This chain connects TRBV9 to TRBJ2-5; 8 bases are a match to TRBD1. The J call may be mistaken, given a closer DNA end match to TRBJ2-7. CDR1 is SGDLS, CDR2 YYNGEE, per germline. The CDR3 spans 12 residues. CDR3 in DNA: TGTGCCAGCAGCGCCACAGGGGGCGAGCAGTACTTC. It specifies CASSATGGEQYF.

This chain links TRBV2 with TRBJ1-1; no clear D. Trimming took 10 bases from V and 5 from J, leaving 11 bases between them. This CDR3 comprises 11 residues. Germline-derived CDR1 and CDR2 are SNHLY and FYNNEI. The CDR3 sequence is CATKLKTEAFF. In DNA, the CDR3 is TGTGCCACCAAGCTTAAGACTGAAGCTTTCTTT.

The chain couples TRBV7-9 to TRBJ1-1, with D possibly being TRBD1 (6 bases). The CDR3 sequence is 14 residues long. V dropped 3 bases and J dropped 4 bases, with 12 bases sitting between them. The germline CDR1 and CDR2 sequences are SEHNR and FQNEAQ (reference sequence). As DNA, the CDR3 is TGTGCCAGCAGCTTCCAGTTCAGGGGCACTGAAGCTTTCTTT. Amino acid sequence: CASSFQFRGTEAFF.

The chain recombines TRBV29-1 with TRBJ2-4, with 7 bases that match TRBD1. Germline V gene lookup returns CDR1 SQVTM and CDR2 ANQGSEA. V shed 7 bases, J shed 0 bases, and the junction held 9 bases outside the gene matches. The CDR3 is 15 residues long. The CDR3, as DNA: TGCAGCGCCACCCCGGGACAGCTAGCCAAAAACATTCAGTACTTC. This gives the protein CSATPGQLAKNIQYF. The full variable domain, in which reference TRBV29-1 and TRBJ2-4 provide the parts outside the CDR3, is SAVISQKPSRDICQRGTSLTIQCQVDSQVTMMFWYRQQPGQSLTLIATANQGSEATYESGFVIDKFPISRPNLTFSTLTVSNMSPEDSSIYLCSATPGQLAKNIQYFGAGTRLSVL.

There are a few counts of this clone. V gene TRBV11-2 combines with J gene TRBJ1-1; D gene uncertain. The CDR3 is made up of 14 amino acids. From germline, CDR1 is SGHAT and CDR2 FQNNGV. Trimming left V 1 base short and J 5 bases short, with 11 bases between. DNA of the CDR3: TGTGCCAGCAGCTTAGGAGGGCGTGGGACTGAAGCTTTCTTT. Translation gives CASSLGGRGTEAFF.

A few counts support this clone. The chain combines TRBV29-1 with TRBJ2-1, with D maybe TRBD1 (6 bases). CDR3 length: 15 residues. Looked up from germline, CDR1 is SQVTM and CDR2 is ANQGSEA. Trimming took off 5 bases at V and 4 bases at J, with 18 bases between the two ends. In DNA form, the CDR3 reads TGCAGCGTTACGAAGTGGGGGCAGGCATACAATGAGCAGTTCTTC. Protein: CSVTKWGQAYNEQFF.

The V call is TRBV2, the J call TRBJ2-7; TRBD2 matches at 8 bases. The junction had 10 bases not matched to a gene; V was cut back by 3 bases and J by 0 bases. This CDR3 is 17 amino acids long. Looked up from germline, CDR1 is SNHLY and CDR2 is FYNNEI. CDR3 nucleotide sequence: TGTGCCAGCAGTGAGTTTTCGGGGGGGACCGTCTCCTACGAGCAGTACTTC. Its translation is CASSEFSGGTVSYEQYF. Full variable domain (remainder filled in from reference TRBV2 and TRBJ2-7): EPEVTQTPSHQVTQMGQEVILRCVPISNHLYFYWYRQILGQKVEFLVSFYNNEISEKSEIFDDQFSVERPDGSNFTLKIRSTKLEDSAMYFCASSEFSGGTVSYEQYFGPGTRLTVT.

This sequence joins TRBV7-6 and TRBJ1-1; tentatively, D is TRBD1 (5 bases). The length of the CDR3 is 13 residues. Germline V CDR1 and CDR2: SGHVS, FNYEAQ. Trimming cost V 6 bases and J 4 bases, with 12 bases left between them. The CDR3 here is CASSPRTTTEAFF. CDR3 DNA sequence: TGTGCCAGCAGTCCTCGGACAACCACTGAAGCTTTCTTT.

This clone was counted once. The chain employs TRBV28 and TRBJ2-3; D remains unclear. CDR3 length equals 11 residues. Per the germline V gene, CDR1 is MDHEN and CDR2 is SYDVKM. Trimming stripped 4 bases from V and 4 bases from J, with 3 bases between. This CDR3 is CASSSADTQYF. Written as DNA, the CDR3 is TGTGCCAGCAGTTCAGCAGATACGCAGTATTTT.

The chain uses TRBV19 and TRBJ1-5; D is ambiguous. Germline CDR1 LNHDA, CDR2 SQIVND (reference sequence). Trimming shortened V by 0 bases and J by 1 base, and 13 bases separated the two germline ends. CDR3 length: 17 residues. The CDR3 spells CASSIDPTARSNQPQHF. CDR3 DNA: TGTGCCAGTAGTATAGATCCCACTGCCCGGAGCAATCAGCCCCAGCATTTT.

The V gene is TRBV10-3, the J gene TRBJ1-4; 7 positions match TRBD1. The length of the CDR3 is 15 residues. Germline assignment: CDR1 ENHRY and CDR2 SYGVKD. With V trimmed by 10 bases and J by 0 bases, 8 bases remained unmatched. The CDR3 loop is CATTGDPATNEKLFF. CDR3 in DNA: TGTGCCACCACAGGGGACCCTGCAACTAATGAAAAACTGTTTTTT.

The CDR3 here is CAGVSGEADTQYF. The CDR3 bases are TGTGCCGGCGTTAGCGGGGAAGCAGATACGCAGTATTTT. The V and J genes are TRBV6-1 and TRBJ2-3, with 8 bases lining up with TRBD2. There are 13 residues in the CDR3. Per germline, CDR1 MNHNS and CDR2 SASEGT. Losses at the gene ends were 11 bases for V and 4 bases for J; bases not matched to a gene: 8.

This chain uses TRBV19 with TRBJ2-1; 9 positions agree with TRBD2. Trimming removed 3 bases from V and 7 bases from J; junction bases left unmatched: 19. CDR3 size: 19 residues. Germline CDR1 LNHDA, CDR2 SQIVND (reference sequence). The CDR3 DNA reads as TGTGCCAGTAGTATTCGTCGGAGAGGCGGGAGGGGGGTTGGGAATGAGCAGTTCTTC. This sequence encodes CASSIRRRGGRGVGNEQFF.

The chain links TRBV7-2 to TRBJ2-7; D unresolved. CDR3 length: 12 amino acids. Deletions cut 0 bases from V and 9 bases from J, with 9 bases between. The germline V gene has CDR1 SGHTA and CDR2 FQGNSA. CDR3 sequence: CASSLALGVQYF. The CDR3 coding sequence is TGTGCCAGCAGCTTAGCGCTCGGTGTGCAGTACTTC.

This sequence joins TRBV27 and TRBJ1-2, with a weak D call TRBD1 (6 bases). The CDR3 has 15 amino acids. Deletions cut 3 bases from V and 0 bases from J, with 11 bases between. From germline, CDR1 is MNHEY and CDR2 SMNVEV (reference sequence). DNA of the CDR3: TGTGCCAGCAGTTTTGTGGACAGACCTAACTATGGCTACACCTTC. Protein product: CASSFVDRPNYGYTF.

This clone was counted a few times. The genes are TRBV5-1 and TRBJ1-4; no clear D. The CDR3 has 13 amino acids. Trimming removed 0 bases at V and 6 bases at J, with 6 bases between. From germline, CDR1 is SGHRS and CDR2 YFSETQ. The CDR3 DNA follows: TGCGCCAGCAGCTTGGACTCGCATGAAAAACTGTTTTTT. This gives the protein CASSLDSHEKLFF.